Described below is a single T cell receptor (beta chain) sequence and its context. Its antigen is as yet unknown. These data belong to a study of T cells after yellow fever vaccination. The study made its TCR cDNA through 5'RACE template switching. That step introduced a universal primer site along with UMIs. TCRdb used MiXCR to reprocess the 5' RACE reads, holding one entry per CDR3 protein. The data contain over 250,000 distinct CDR3 sequences, roughly 3.9% of them singletons. General study results and limits: High-abundance clonotypes from the bulk population could contaminate FACS-sorted repertoires. Only a minor proportion of clonotypes was detected across both CD4 and CD8 compartments. Post-booster samples contained most primary-vaccination clones (approximately 97% CD4, approximately 88% CD8).

Germline V CDR1 and CDR2: SGHTA, FQGTGA. The CDR3 loop spans 13 amino acids. V was clipped by 5 bases and J by 5 bases, with 12 bases between them. This sample comprised PBMCs, obtained 5 days after the yellow fever booster vaccination. The sequence came from a man aged 18-30 years who received the YFV17D yellow fever vaccine. The gene calls are TRBV7-3 and TRBJ2-5; possible D gene TRBD1, 5 bases. The CDR3 here is CASSQGLKETQYF. The CDR3 DNA follows: TGTGCCAGCAGCCAGGGATTGAAGGAGACCCAGTACTTC. Combining the CDR3 with reference TRBV7-3 and TRBJ2-5 gives the whole variable domain GAGVSQTPSNKVTEKGKYVELRCDPISGHTALYWYRQSLGQGPEFLIYFQGTGAADDSGLPNDRFFAVRPEGSVSTLKIQRTERGDSAVYLCASSQGLKETQYFGPGTRLLVL.